This T cell receptor beta chain was profiled in a study of T cell repertoires in cytomegalovirus infection. TCRdb called the reads again in MiXCR, with one record for every CDR3 protein. Here the sample spans 150,000 to 200,000 distinct CDR3 sequences, roughly 9% being singletons. The table lists this clonotype with a few counts. Sequences were obtained from PBMCs. This clonotype was sampled from a human donor in good health (CMV status not recorded). Some clones in this sample may be carry-over from other donors' samples.

CDR3 nucleotide sequence: TGCAGCGTTCGGACAGGGGATTATGGCTACACCTTC. Its translation: CSVRTGDYGYTF. The chain links TRBV29-1 to TRBJ1-2; 9 positions agree with TRBD1. Germline loops: CDR1 SQVTM, CDR2 ANQGSEA. The V gene end was trimmed by 5 bases and the J gene end by 5 bases; junction bases not matched to a gene: 3. This CDR3 spans 12 amino acids.